This record covers a single TCR beta chain. Its target is unknown. The CDR3 runs to 14 residues. Deletions cut 2 bases from V and 7 bases from J, with 11 bases between. The germline CDR1 and CDR2 sequences are SGHNT and YENEEA. The sample comes from a study of glioma-infiltrating T cells after dendritic cell vaccination. Overall study context: Dendritic cell vaccine was injected intradermally three times, biweekly.

Study-level findings and limits: TCR clonality showed no direct relationship with survival.

Time point here: after dendritic cell vaccination, including at tumor progression/relapse. The repertoire was sequenced with immunoSEQ multiplex PCR; TCRdb's copy has only in-frame clones and lacks some. The sample contains about 10,000 clones, about four fifths of which appear only once. This specimen was blood, taken after dendritic cell vaccination. The clonotype comes from a human donor with glioblastoma. V usage is TRBV11-3 and J usage is TRBJ2-2; tentative D call: TRBD2 (6 bases). CDR3 sequence reads: CASSLYRESGELFF. The DNA for the CDR3 is TGTGCCAGCAGCTTATACCGGGAGAGCGGGGAGCTGTTTTTT.